Sequencing of this T cell receptor (beta chain) was carried out in a study of blood T cell repertoires in COVID-19. Study-wide context: COVID-19 samples, acute and convalescent, were from the United States, Italy and Spain.

This clone was observed a handful of times. Original analysis: Amplification of reference gene primers was used by the study to estimate nucleated cell counts. Sequenced by immunoSEQ multiplex PCR; TCRdb stores in-frame clones only, minus some. Clone size and the V and J calls come from that table; the DNA yielded D and trimming. This table has a few hundred thousand clones, about 89% appearing once. Material for sequencing was peripheral blood. This clonotype was obtained from a man aged 25 to 40 with acute or convalescent COVID-19.

For the CDR3, the DNA is TGCGCCAGCAGCCCAGGGACTCTCCCGGGGGTCACTGAAGCTTTCTTT. This gives the protein CASSPGTLPGVTEAFF. The V call is TRBV5-1, the J call TRBJ1-1; a possible D gene is TRBD1 (5 bases). Germline-derived CDR1 and CDR2 are SGHRS and YFSETQ. This CDR3 has 16 residues. Trimming removed 4 bases from V and 4 bases from J, with 20 bases in between.